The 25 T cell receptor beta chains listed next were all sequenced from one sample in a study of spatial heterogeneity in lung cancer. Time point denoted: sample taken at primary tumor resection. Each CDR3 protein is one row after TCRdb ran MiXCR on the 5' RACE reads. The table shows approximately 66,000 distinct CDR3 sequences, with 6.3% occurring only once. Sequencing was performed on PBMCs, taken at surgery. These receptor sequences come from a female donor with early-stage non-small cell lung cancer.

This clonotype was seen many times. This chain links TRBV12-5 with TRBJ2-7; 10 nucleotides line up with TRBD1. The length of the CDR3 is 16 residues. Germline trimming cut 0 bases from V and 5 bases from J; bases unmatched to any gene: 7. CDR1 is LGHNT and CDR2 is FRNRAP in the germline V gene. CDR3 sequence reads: CASGLVGTGTGDEQYF. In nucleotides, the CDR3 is TGTGCTAGTGGTTTGGTTGGGACCGGGACAGGGGACGAGCAGTACTTC.

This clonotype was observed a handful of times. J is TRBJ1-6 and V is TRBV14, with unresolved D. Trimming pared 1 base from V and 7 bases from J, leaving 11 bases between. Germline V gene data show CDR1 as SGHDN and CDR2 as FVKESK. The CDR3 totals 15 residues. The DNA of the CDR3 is TGTGCCAGCAGCCAAGGAATGCCCGAGAATTCACCCCTCCACTTT. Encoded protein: CASSQGMPENSPLHF.

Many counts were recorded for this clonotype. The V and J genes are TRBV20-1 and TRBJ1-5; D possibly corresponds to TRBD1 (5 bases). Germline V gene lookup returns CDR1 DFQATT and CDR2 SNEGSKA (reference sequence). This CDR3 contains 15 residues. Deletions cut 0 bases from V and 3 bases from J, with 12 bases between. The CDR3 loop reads CSARDEGRINQPQHF. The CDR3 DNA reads TGCAGTGCTAGAGATGAGGGACGGATCAATCAGCCCCAGCATTTT.

CDR3 bases: TGCAGTGCTAGAGATCCCGCGGGAGGGAGCACAGATACGCAGTATTTT. Protein product: CSARDPAGGSTDTQYF. This chain joins TRBV20-1 and TRBJ2-3, with 9 bases fitting TRBD2. The CDR3 covers 16 residues. From germline, CDR1 is DFQATT and CDR2 SNEGSKA (reference sequence). V was pared by 0 bases and J by 0 bases, with 4 bases of the junction left unmatched.

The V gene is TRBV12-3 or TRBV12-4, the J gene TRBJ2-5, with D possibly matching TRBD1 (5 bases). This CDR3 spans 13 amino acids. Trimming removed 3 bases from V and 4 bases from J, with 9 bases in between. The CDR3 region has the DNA TGTGCCAGCAGTTTGTCTGGGGCAGAGACCCAGTACTTC. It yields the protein CASSLSGAETQYF.

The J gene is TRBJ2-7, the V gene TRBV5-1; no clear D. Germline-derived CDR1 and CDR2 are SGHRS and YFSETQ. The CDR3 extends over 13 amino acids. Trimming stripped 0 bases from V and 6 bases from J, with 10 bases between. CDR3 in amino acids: CASSLERGGEQYF. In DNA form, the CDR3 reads TGCGCCAGCAGCTTGGAGAGAGGTGGCGAGCAGTACTTC.

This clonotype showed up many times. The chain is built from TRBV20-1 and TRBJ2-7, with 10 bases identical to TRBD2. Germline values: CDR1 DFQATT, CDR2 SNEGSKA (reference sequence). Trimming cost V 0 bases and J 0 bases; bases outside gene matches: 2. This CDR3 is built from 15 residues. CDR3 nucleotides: TGCAGTGCTAGAGAGCTAGCGGGAGCCTCCTACGAGCAGTACTTC. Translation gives CSARELAGASYEQYF.

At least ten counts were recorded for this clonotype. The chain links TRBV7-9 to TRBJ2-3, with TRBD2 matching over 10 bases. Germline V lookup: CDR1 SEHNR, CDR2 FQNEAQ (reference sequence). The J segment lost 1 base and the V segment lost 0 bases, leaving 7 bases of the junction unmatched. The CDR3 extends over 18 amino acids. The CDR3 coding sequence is TGTGCCAGCAGCTTAGCCCCCGAGCGGGGGGGTGGCACAGATACGCAGTATTTT. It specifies CASSLAPERGGGTDTQYF.

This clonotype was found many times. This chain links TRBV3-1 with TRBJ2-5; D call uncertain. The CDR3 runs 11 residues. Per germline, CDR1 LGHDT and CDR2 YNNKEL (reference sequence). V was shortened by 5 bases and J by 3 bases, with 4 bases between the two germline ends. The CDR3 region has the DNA TGTGCCAGCAGCACGGAAGAGACCCAGTACTTC. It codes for CASSTEETQYF.

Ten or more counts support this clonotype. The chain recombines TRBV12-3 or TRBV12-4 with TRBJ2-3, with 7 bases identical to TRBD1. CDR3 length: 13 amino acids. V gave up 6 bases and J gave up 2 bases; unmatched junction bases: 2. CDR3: CASRGQFTDTQYF. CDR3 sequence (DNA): TGTGCCAGCAGGGGACAGTTCACAGATACGCAGTATTTT.

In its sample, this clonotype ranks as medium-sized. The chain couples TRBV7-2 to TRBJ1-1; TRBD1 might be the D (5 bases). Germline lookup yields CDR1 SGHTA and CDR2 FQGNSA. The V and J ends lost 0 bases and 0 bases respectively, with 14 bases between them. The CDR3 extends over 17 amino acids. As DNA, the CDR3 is TGTGCCAGCAGCTTAGCGCTGCCTGGGACGGTGAACACTGAAGCTTTCTTT. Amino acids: CASSLALPGTVNTEAFF.

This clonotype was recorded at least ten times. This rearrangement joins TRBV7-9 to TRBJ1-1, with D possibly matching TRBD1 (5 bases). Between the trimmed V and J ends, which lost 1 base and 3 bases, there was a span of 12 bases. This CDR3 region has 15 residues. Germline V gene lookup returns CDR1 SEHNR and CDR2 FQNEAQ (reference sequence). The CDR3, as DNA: TGTGCCAGCAGCTTAGAGGTGGGGCAGTACACTGAAGCTTTCTTT. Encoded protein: CASSLEVGQYTEAFF.

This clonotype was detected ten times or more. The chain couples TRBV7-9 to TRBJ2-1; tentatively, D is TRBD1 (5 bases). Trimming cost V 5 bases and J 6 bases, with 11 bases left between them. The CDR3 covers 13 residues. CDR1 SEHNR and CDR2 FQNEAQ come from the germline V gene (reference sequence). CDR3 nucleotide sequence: TGTGCCAGCAGCCAGGGCCCTCGCAATGAGCAGTTCTTC. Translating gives CASSQGPRNEQFF. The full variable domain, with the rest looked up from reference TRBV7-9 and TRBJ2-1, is DTGVSQNPRHKITKRGQNVTFRCDPISEHNRLYWYRQTLGQGPEFLTYFQNEAQLEKSRLLSDRFSAERPKGSFSTLEIQRTEQGDSAMYLCASSQGPRNEQFFGPGTRLTVL.

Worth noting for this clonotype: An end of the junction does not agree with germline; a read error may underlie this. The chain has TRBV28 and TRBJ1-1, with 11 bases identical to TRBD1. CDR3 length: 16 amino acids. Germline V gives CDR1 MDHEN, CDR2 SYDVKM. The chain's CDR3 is CASGFKDRGLQAEAFF. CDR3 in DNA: TGTGCCAGCGGTTTCAAGGACAGGGGGCTACAGGCTGAAGCTTTCTTT.

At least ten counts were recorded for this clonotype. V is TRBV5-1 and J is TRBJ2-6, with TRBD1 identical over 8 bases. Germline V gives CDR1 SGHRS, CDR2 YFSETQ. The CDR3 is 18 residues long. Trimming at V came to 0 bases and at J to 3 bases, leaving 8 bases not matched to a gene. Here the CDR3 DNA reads TGCGCCAGCAGCTTGGTCCCGCAGGGGGCGGGTGGGGCCAACGTCCTGACTTTC. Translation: CASSLVPQGAGGANVLTF.

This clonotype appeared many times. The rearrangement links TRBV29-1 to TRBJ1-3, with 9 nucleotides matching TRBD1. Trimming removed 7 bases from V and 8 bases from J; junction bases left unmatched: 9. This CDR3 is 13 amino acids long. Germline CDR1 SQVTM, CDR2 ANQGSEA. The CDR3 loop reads CSAVTGGIDTIYF. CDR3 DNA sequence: TGCAGCGCCGTCACAGGGGGCATAGACACCATATATTTT.

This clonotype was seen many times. CDR3 coding DNA: TGTGCCAGCAGACTCGGACAGGGTGGCATTCAGTACTTC. Translating gives CASRLGQGGIQYF. The chain combines TRBV28 with TRBJ2-4; the match to TRBD1 covers 8 bases. Germline V CDR1 and CDR2: MDHEN, SYDVKM. The V segment lost 6 bases and the J segment 9 bases; nucleotides outside the gene matches: 7. The CDR3 has 13 residues.

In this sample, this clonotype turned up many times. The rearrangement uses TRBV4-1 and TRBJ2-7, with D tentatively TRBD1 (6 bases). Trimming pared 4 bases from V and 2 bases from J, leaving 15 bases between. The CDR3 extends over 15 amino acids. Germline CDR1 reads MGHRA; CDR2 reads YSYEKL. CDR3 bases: TGCGCCAGCAGCCCGACACGGGACACCCCCTACGAGCAGTACGTC. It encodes CASSPTRDTPYEQYV.

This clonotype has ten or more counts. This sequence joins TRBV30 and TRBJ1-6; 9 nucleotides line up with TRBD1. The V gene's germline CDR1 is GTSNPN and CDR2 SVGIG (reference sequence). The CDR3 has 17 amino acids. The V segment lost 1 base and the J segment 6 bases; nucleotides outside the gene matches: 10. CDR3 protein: CAWSARFGTGLNSPLHF. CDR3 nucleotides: TGTGCCTGGAGTGCACGATTCGGGACAGGGCTTAATTCACCCCTCCACTTT.

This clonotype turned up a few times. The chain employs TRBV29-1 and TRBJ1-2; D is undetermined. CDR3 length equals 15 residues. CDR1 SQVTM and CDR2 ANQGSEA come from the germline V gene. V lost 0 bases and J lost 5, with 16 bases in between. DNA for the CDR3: TGCAGCGTTGAAGATTATGGCCAGCGGAGTTATGGCTACACCTTC. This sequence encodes CSVEDYGQRSYGYTF.

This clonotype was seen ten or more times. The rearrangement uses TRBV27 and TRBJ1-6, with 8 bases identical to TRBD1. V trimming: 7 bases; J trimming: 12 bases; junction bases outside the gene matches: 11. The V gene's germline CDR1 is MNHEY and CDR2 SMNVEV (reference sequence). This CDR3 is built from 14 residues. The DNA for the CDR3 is TGTGCCAGCAAGGAGGGACAGGTGCCGGGACCCCTCCACTTT. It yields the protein CASKEGQVPGPLHF.

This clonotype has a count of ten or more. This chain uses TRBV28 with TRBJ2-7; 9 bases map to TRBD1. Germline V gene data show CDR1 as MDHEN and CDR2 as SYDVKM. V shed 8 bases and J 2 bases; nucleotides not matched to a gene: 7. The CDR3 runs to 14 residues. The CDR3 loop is CASVPGQGAYEQYF. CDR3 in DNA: TGTGCCAGCGTTCCGGGACAGGGAGCCTACGAGCAGTACTTC.

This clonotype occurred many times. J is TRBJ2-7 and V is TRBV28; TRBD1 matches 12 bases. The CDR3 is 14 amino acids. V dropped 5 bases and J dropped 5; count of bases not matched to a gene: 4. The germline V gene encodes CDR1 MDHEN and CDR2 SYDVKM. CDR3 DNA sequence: TGTGCCAGCAGTACCGGGACAGGGGGCAACGAGCAGTACTTC. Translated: CASSTGTGGNEQYF.

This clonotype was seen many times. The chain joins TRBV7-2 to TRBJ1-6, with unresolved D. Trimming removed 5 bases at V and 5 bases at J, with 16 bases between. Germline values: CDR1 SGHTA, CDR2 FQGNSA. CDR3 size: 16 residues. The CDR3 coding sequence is TGTGCCAGCAGCCTTCTACCGGCCCTAGATAATTCACCCCTCCACTTT. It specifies CASSLLPALDNSPLHF. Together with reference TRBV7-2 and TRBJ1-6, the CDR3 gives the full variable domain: GAGVSQSPSNKVTEKGKDVELRCDPISGHTALYWYRQSLGQGLEFLIYFQGNSAPDKSGLPSDRFSAERTGGSVSTLTIQRTQQEDSAVYLCASSLLPALDNSPLHFGNGTRLTVT.

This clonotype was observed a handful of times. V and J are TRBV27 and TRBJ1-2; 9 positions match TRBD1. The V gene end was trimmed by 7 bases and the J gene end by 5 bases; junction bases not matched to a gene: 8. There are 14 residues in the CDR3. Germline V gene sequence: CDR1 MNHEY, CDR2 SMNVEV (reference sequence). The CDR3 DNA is TGTGCCAGCAATTCCCCCGGGACAGGGTATGGCTACACCTTC. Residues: CASNSPGTGYGYTF.